Following are 32 T cell receptor beta chains from one sample sequenced in a study of T cell changes during pregnancy in multiple sclerosis. TCRdb's table, derived via immunoSEQ multiplex PCR, lists solely in-frame clones and lacks some. The sample has some 74,000 clones, more than 90% seen once. The sequencing used peripheral blood, collected after pregnancy. The receptor set was obtained from a female donor in good health, enrolled as a control in a pregnancy study.

The chain combines TRBV7-2 with TRBJ1-1; tentative D call: TRBD1 (5 bases). V lost 0 bases and J 6 bases, leaving 11 bases between the germline ends. The CDR3 is made up of 14 amino acids. In germline, CDR1 is SGHTA, CDR2 FQGNSA. The CDR3 sequence is CASSLAGVMSEAFF. DNA of the CDR3: TGTGCCAGCAGCTTAGCAGGGGTTATGTCTGAAGCTTTCTTT.

The chain carries TRBV5-4 and TRBJ1-3; D gene ambiguous. The germline CDR1 and CDR2 sequences are SGHNT and YYREEE (reference sequence). The CDR3 runs to 15 residues. Trimming removed 4 bases at V and 2 bases at J, with 13 bases between. The CDR3 DNA follows: TGTGCCAGCAGCCAACCCGAGGAGGCTGGAAACACCATATATTTT. Its protein product is CASSQPEEAGNTIYF. Variable domain in full (rest from reference TRBV5-4 and TRBJ1-3): ETGVTQSPTHLIKTRGQQVTLRCSSQSGHNTVSWYQQALGQGPQFIFQYYREEENGRGNFPPRFSGLQFPNYSSELNVNALELDDSALYLCASSQPEEAGNTIYFGEGSWLTVV.

This clone was found once. J is TRBJ2-7 and V is TRBV21-1; TRBD1 is taken as the D call from the table, unchecked against the DNA. TRBV21-1 is a pseudogene locus. This CDR3 has 14 residues. The CDR3 bases are TGTGCCAGCAGCATCCGGGACAGGGTCTACGAGCAGTACTTC. Its translation is CASSIRDRVYEQYF.

This clone occurred once. The chain uses TRBV27 and TRBJ1-1; TRBD1 is a possible D gene (6 bases). This CDR3 contains 15 residues. From germline, CDR1 is MNHEY and CDR2 SMNVEV (reference sequence). Trimming removed 6 bases from V and 4 bases from J, with 18 bases in between. The DNA for the CDR3 is TGTGCCAGCAGGCCCGGGGGGGGCAGGGGCACTGAAGCTTTCTTT. Amino acid sequence: CASRPGGGRGTEAFF.

This clone was seen just once. As the CDR3 is not closed by the conserved phenylalanine or tryptophan, this likely results from a read error. Because the CDR3's place on the DNA is in doubt, the DNA is left out and the CDR3 is given as listed by TCRdb. V gene TRBV28 combines with J gene TRBJ2-7; the DNA was not compared with TRBD2, the D call given in the table. Germline V CDR1 and CDR2: MDHEN, SYDVKM. The CDR3 is 13 amino acids long, termini counted. CDR3 sequence reads: CASSLHVVASNSL.

The chain carries TRBV10-3 and TRBJ1-1, with a weak D call TRBD1 (6 bases). The CDR3 runs to 15 residues. Germline assignment: CDR1 ENHRY and CDR2 SYGVKD. Trimming took 6 bases from V and 0 from J, leaving 14 bases between them. The CDR3 DNA is TGTGCCATCAGGGAGCTTGGACAGCTGAACACTGAAGCTTTCTTT. This sequence encodes CAIRELGQLNTEAFF.

This chain uses TRBV19 with TRBJ1-1; TRBD1 matches at 9 bases. CDR1 is LNHDA, CDR2 SQIVND, per germline (reference sequence). CDR3 length equals 14 residues. Germline trimming cut 8 bases from V and 1 base from J; bases unmatched to any gene: 5. DNA of the CDR3: TGTGCCAGTCGTACGGACAGGGGGAACACTGAAGCTTTCTTT. This gives the protein CASRTDRGNTEAFF.

The chain is built from TRBV27 and TRBJ1-1, with TRBD1 matching 11 bases. Trimming at V came to 4 bases and at J to 5 bases, leaving 3 bases not matched to a gene. This CDR3 spans 14 amino acids. From germline, CDR1 is MNHEY and CDR2 SMNVEV (reference sequence). In DNA, the CDR3 is TGTGCCAGCAGTTCCGGGACAGGGGGGACTGAAGCTTTCTTT. This codes for CASSSGTGGTEAFF.

The V and J genes are TRBV6-1 and TRBJ1-4; TRBD1 matches 8 bases. Trimming cost V 4 bases and J 5 bases; bases outside gene matches: 3. CDR3 length: 14 amino acids. Germline assignment: CDR1 MNHNS and CDR2 SASEGT. For the CDR3, the DNA is TGTGCCAGCAGTGGGGGACAGGAGAATGAAAAACTGTTTTTT. Amino acid sequence: CASSGGQENEKLFF.

This clone was picked up one time. The chain employs TRBV21-1 and TRBJ2-7; whether TRBD2, the table's D call, matches the DNA was not checked. TRBV21-1 is a pseudogene. This CDR3 spans 15 amino acids. DNA for the CDR3: TGTGCCAGCAGCAAAAGGGCGTTACGGGAGAGCGAGCAGTACTTC. This sequence encodes CASSKRALRESEQYF.

The CDR3 reads CASSLGTITYEQYF. As DNA, the CDR3 is TGTGCCAGCAGCTTGGGGACTATTACCTACGAGCAGTACTTC. The V call is TRBV5-6, the J call TRBJ2-7; maybe TRBD2 (6 bases). CDR1 is SGHDT, CDR2 YYEEEE, per germline. V was clipped by 0 bases and J by 2 bases, with 9 bases between them. The CDR3 runs to 14 residues.

This clone is a singleton in its sample. V usage is TRBV19 and J usage is TRBJ2-3, with D maybe TRBD1 (5 bases). Trimming stripped 1 base from V and 11 bases from J, with 13 bases between. The CDR3 has 13 amino acids. Germline CDR1 LNHDA, CDR2 SQIVND (reference sequence). The CDR3 bases are TGTGCCAGTAGTATAGGGGGCTACGATGTGCAGTATTTT. Translated, it gives CASSIGGYDVQYF.

V usage is TRBV4-1 and J usage is TRBJ2-7; D remains ambiguous. Germline CDR1 MGHRA, CDR2 YSYEKL. Trimming took off 1 base at V and 0 bases at J, with 13 bases between the two ends. CDR3 length: 16 residues. The CDR3, as DNA: TGCGCCAGCAGCCAAGTAGGTAAACAGTTCTCCTACGAGCAGTACTTC. Encoded protein: CASSQVGKQFSYEQYF.

V is TRBV4-1 and J is TRBJ2-3; D gene ambiguous. The CDR3 is 15 residues long. The V and J ends lost 4 bases and 0 bases respectively, with 11 bases between them. Germline CDR1 and CDR2: MGHRA and YSYEKL. CDR3 coding DNA: TGCGCCAGCAGCCCGATGACACGCAGCACAGATACGCAGTATTTT. It translates to CASSPMTRSTDTQYF.

This clone was recorded a few times. The rearrangement links TRBV14 to TRBJ1-6; weak D call: TRBD1 (6 bases). The V end lost 1 base, the J end lost 8 bases, and 15 bases lay between the germline ends. The CDR3 totals 16 residues. Germline V lookup: CDR1 SGHDN, CDR2 FVKESK. The CDR3 here is CASSQGSRGLDSPLHF. The CDR3 DNA sequence: TGTGCCAGCAGCCAAGGAAGCAGGGGATTGGATTCACCCCTCCACTTT.

The CDR3 nucleotides are TGTGCCAGCAGCTCCGCGCCGACTAGCGGGACTGAGCAGTTCTTC. This sequence encodes CASSSAPTSGTEQFF. The chain carries TRBV11-2 and TRBJ2-1; 11 bases line up with TRBD2. J gave up 9 bases and V 4 bases, and 8 bases lay outside the gene matches. The CDR3 is made up of 15 amino acids. Germline V CDR1 and CDR2: SGHAT, FQNNGV. Full variable domain (remainder filled in from reference TRBV11-2 and TRBJ2-1): EAGVAQSPRYKIIEKRQSVAFWCNPISGHATLYWYQQILGQGPKLLIQFQNNGVVDDSQLPKDRFSAERLKGVDSTLKIQPAKLEDSAVYLCASSSAPTSGTEQFFGPGTRLTVL.

In DNA form, the CDR3 reads TGTGCCAGCAGCCAAGATAAGAGGCTAGCGGATGAGCAGTTCTTC. Amino acids: CASSQDKRLADEQFF. The gene calls are TRBV4-2 and TRBJ2-1; 7 bases fit TRBD2. The V and J ends lost 0 bases and 8 bases, in that order; junction bases with no gene match: 7. Germline assignment: CDR1 LGHNA and CDR2 YNFKEQ. The CDR3 sequence is 15 residues long.

The V call is TRBV27, the J call TRBJ1-6; D is possibly TRBD1 (5 bases). Germline-derived CDR1 and CDR2 are MNHEY and SMNVEV (reference sequence). The V gene lost 5 bases and the J gene lost 9 bases, with 11 bases spanning the gap. The CDR3 consists of 13 residues. The DNA for the CDR3 is TGTGCCAGCAGTGACCGACAGTTTTCACCCCTCCACTTT. Its translation: CASSDRQFSPLHF.

CDR3 amino acids: CAITEGQGYGYTF. In nucleotides, the CDR3 is TGTGCCATCACCGAAGGACAAGGGTATGGCTACACCTTC. This chain links TRBV10-3 with TRBJ1-2; tentatively, D is TRBD1 (5 bases). Germline CDR1 ENHRY, CDR2 SYGVKD. Trimming pared 7 bases from V and 5 bases from J, leaving 14 bases between. The CDR3 is 13 amino acids.

The V gene is TRBV5-4, the J gene TRBJ2-7, with 9 bases that match TRBD2. The ends lost 4 bases at V and 4 bases at J; junction bases unmatched: 12. The CDR3 sequence is 16 residues long. CDR1 and CDR2 (germline): SGHNT, YYREEE (reference sequence). This CDR3 is CASSPPGVAGVYEQYF. The CDR3 DNA follows: TGTGCCAGCAGCCCCCCAGGGGTAGCGGGAGTGTACGAGCAGTACTTC.

The V and J genes are TRBV5-5 and TRBJ1-2; D remains ambiguous. V dropped 3 bases and J dropped 5 bases, with 17 bases sitting between them. From germline, CDR1 is SGHKS and CDR2 YYEKEE (reference sequence). The CDR3 length is 15 residues. CDR3 coding DNA: TGTGCCAGCAGCTCGCCATCGGTTCAGGCTTATGGCTACACCTTC. Encoded protein: CASSSPSVQAYGYTF.

CDR3 sequence reads: CASRGGQEGLNYGYTF. CDR3 in DNA: TGTGCCAGCAGGGGGGGGCAAGAGGGCCTTAACTATGGCTACACCTTC. The V gene is TRBV28, the J gene TRBJ1-2; D is perhaps TRBD1 (6 bases). Between the trimmed V and J ends, which lost 6 bases and 1 base, there was a span of 18 bases. The V gene's germline CDR1 is MDHEN and CDR2 SYDVKM. The CDR3 spans 16 residues.

This chain joins TRBV4-1 and TRBJ2-7; possibly TRBD1 for D (6 bases). The CDR3 is 15 amino acids. CDR1 and CDR2 (germline): MGHRA, YSYEKL. V dropped 4 bases and J dropped 0 bases, with 13 bases sitting between them. CDR3 protein: CASSRTDKFSYEQYF. CDR3 DNA sequence: TGCGCCAGCAGCCGGACAGATAAGTTCTCCTACGAGCAGTACTTC.

This clone was counted between two and nine times. The chain carries TRBV27 and TRBJ1-5, with 8 nucleotides matching TRBD1. Trimming removed 2 bases from V and 0 bases from J; junction bases left unmatched: 6. The CDR3 contains 17 residues. CDR1 and CDR2 from the germline V gene are MNHEY and SMNVEV (reference sequence). CDR3 coding DNA: TGTGCCAGCAGTTTAGGAGACAGGGGATATAGCAATCAGCCCCAGCATTTT. It codes for CASSLGDRGYSNQPQHF.

This clone was observed once. J is TRBJ2-2 and V is TRBV9; unclear D gene. Germline CDR1 is SGDLS and CDR2 is YYNGEE. The CDR3 runs to 12 residues. V lost 0 bases and J lost 5, with 2 bases in between. The CDR3 is CASSVATGELFF. In DNA form, the CDR3 reads TGTGCCAGCAGCGTAGCTACCGGGGAGCTGTTTTTT.

In nucleotides, the CDR3 is TGCGCCAGCAGCCGTGATATGACCGGGAGCGTGGAGGATACGCAGTATTTT. It yields the protein CASSRDMTGSVEDTQYF. V gene TRBV4-3 combines with J gene TRBJ2-3; D perhaps matches TRBD2 (6 bases). Germline V gives CDR1 LGHNA, CDR2 YSLEER. Trimming shortened V by 4 bases and J by 6 bases, and 23 bases separated the two germline ends. The CDR3 length is 17 residues.

This clone showed up just once. This sequence joins TRBV5-6 and TRBJ2-1, with 9 positions matching TRBD2. In germline, CDR1 is SGHDT, CDR2 YYEEEE. The CDR3 extends over 11 amino acids. V trimming: 5 bases; J trimming: 9 bases; junction bases outside the gene matches: 0. The CDR3 protein is CASSSGSEQFF. The CDR3 nucleotides are TGTGCCAGCAGTAGCGGGAGTGAGCAGTTCTTC.

The genes are TRBV2 and TRBJ1-6; possible D gene TRBD1, 6 bases. The CDR3 is 16 amino acids. Germline CDR1 SNHLY, CDR2 FYNNEI. V was pared by 3 bases and J by 2 bases, with 11 bases between. The CDR3 DNA is TGTGCCAGCAGTGAGGCCAGGGGAGCCTATAATTCACCCCTCCACTTT. Amino acid sequence: CASSEARGAYNSPLHF.

This clone was counted between two and nine times. The CDR3 region is CASSLIQGGNSPLHF. The DNA of the CDR3 is TGTGCCAGCAGCTTGATCCAGGGAGGTAATTCACCCCTCCACTTT. V and J are TRBV5-6 and TRBJ1-6; D might be TRBD1 (5 bases). This CDR3 has 15 amino acids. Germline V gene data show CDR1 as SGHDT and CDR2 as YYEEEE. Trimming stripped 1 base from V and 6 bases from J, with 11 bases between.

V gene TRBV5-1 combines with J gene TRBJ2-5, with a tentative D call TRBD1 (6 bases). Trimming removed 4 bases at V and 1 base at J, with 14 bases between. This CDR3 is 15 amino acids long. Germline assignment: CDR1 SGHRS and CDR2 YFSETQ. CDR3 sequence (DNA): TGCGCCAGCAGCAGCCCCGGGACACTCCAAGAGACCCAGTACTTC. This sequence encodes CASSSPGTLQETQYF.

V is TRBV4-2 and J is TRBJ2-2; 10 nucleotides line up with TRBD2. V dropped 4 bases and J dropped 8; count of bases not matched to a gene: 19. This CDR3 is 19 amino acids long. Germline CDR1 reads LGHNA; CDR2 reads YNFKEQ. CDR3: CASSLLAGDGINPPGELFF. Here the CDR3 DNA reads TGTGCCAGCAGCCTCCTAGCGGGGGATGGGATTAACCCTCCGGGGGAGCTGTTTTTT.

The V gene is TRBV28, the J gene TRBJ2-6; TRBD1 aligns across 9 bases. The junction had 16 bases not matched to a gene; V was cut back by 7 bases and J by 0 bases. The germline V gene encodes CDR1 MDHEN and CDR2 SYDVKM. There are 20 residues in the CDR3. The DNA of the CDR3 is TGTGCCAGCAACCTGGCCCTCCGGGACAGGGAATTCTCTGGGGCCAACGTCCTGACTTTC. This encodes CASNLALRDREFSGANVLTF.